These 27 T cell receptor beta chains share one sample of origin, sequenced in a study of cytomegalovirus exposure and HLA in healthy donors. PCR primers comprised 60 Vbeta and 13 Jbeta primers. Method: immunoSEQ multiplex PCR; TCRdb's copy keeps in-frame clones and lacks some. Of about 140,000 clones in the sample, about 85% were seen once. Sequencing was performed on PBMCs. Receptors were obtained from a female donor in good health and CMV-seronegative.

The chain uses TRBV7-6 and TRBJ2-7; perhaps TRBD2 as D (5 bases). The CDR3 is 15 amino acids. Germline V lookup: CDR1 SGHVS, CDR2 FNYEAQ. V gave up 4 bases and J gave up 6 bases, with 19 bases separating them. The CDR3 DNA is TGTGCCAGCAGCTCCCCGTGGGATTCCCGGGGCGAGCAGTACTTC. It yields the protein CASSSPWDSRGEQYF.

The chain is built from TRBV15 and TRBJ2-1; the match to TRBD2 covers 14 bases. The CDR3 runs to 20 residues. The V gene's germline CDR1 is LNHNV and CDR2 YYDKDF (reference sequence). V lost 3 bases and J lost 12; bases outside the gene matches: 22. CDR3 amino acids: CATSSSRLAGGPGIFTGQFF. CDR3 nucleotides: TGTGCCACCAGCAGTTCGCGACTAGCGGGGGGGCCTGGGATCTTTACAGGGCAGTTCTTC.

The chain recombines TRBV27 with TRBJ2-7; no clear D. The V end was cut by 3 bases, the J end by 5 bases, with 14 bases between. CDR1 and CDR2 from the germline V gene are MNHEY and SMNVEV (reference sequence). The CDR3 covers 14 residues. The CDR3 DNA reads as TGTGCCAGCAGTTTCTACTGGAGAGAGCACGAGCAGTACTTC. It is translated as CASSFYWREHEQYF.

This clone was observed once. The CDR3, as DNA: TGCAGCATTACCGGGACTAGCGCCTACGAGCAGTACTTC. Its translation is CSITGTSAYEQYF. The genes are TRBV29-1 and TRBJ2-7, with TRBD2 matching over 10 bases. In germline, CDR1 is SQVTM, CDR2 ANQGSEA. This CDR3 spans 13 amino acids. The V and J ends lost 8 bases and 2 bases, in that order; junction bases with no gene match: 6.

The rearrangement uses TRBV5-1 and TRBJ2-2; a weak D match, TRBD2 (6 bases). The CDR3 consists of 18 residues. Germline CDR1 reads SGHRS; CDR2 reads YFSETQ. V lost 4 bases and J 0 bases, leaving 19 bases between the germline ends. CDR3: CASSRLRRDVANTGELFF. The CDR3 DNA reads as TGCGCCAGCAGCCGATTGAGGAGGGACGTCGCGAACACCGGGGAGCTGTTTTTT.

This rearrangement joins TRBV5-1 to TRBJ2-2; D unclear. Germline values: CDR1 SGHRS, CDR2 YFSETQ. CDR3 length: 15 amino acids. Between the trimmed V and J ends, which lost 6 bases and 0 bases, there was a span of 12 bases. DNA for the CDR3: TGCGCCAGCAAATCTGTCAGGACGAACACCGGGGAGCTGTTTTTT. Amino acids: CASKSVRTNTGELFF.

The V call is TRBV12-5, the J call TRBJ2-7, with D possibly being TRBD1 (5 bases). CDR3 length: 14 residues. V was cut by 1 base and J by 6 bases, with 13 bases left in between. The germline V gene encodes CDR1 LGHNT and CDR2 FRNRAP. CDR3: CASGLGQGIVEQYF. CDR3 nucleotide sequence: TGTGCTAGTGGTTTGGGCCAGGGCATCGTCGAGCAGTACTTC.

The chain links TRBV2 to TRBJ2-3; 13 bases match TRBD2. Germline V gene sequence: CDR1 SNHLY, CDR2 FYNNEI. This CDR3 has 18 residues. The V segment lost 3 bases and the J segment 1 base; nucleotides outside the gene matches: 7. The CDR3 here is CASSDPGLAGYGTDTQYF. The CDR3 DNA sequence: TGTGCCAGCAGTGACCCGGGACTAGCGGGATACGGCACAGATACGCAGTATTTT.

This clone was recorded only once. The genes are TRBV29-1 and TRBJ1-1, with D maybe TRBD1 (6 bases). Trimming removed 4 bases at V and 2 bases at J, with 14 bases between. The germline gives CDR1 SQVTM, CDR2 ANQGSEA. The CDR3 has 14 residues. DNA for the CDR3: TGCAGCGTTGTGCCCCAACAGGGAAACACTGAAGCTTTCTTT. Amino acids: CSVVPQQGNTEAFF.

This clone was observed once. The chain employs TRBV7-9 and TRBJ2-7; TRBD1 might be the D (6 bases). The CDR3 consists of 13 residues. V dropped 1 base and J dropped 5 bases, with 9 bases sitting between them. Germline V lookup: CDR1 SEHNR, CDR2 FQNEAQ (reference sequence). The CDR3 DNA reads TGTGCCAGCAGCTTAGTAGGGGGTCACGAGCAGTACTTC. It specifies CASSLVGGHEQYF. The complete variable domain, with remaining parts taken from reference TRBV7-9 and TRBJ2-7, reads DTGVSQNPRHKITKRGQNVTFRCDPISEHNRLYWYRQTLGQGPEFLTYFQNEAQLEKSRLLSDRFSAERPKGSFSTLEIQRTEQGDSAMYLCASSLVGGHEQYFGPGTRLTVT.

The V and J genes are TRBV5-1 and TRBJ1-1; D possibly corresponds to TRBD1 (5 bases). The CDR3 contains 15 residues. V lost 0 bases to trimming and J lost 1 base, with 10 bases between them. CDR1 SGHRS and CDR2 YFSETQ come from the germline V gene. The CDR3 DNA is TGCGCCAGCAGCTTGGGGGGCTGGGGGAACACTGAAGCTTTCTTT. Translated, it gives CASSLGGWGNTEAFF.

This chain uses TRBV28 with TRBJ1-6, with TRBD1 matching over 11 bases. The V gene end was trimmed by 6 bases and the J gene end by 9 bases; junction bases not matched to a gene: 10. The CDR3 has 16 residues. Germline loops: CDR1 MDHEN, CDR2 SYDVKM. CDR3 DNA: TGTGCCAGCAGAAAAGCCGGGACAGGGGGGACTTCACCCCTCCACTTT. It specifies CASRKAGTGGTSPLHF. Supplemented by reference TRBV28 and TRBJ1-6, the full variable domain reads DVKVTQSSRYLVKRTGEKVFLECVQDMDHENMFWYRQDPGLGLRLIYFSYDVKMKEKGDIPEGYSVSREKKERFSLILESASTNQTSMYLCASRKAGTGGTSPLHFGNGTRLTVT.

The CDR3 DNA reads TGTGCCAGCAGCCTCCAGGGGACGGGTGAAAAACTGTTTTTT. Protein: CASSLQGTGEKLFF. The rearrangement joins TRBV5-4 to TRBJ1-4; tentatively, D is TRBD1 (6 bases). V lost 4 bases and J lost 7, with 14 bases in between. This CDR3 region has 14 residues. Germline V lookup: CDR1 SGHNT, CDR2 YYREEE (reference sequence).

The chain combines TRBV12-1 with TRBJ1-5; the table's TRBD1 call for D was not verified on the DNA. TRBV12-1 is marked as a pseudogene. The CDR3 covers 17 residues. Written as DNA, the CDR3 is TGTGCCAGCAGCTTAAGAATCACGGACAGGGGCCCTCAGCCCCAGCATTTT. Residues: CASSLRITDRGPQPQHF.

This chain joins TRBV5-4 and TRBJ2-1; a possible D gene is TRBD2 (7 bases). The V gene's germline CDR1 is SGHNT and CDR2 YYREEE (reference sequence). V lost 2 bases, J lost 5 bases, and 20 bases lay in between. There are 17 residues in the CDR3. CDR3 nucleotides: TGTGCCAGCAGCTTAGGGGGAGGGGCGGGAAGAAACAATGAGCAGTTCTTC. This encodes CASSLGGGAGRNNEQFF.

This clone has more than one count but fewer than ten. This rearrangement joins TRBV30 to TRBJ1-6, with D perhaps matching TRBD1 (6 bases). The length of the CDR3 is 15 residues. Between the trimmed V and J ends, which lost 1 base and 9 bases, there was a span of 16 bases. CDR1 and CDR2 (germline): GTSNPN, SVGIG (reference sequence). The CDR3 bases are TGTGCCTGGAGTGACGGAGGGGGGGTGGGTTCACCCCTCCACTTT. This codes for CAWSDGGGVGSPLHF.

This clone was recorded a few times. CDR3 amino acids: CAIRGQGAVNTEAFF. CDR3 coding DNA: TGTGCCATCAGAGGACAGGGGGCGGTGAACACTGAAGCTTTCTTT. The genes are TRBV10-3 and TRBJ1-1; 11 bases fit TRBD1. The CDR3 has 15 amino acids. After removal of 6 bases from V and 0 bases from J, the junction contained 3 bases not matched to a gene. CDR1 is ENHRY, CDR2 SYGVKD, per germline.

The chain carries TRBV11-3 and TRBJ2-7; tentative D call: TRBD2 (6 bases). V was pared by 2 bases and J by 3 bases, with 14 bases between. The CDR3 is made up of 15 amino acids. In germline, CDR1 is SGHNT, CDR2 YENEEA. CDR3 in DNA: TGTGCCAGCAGCTTAAGAGAGGGAGGCATCTACGAGCAGTACTTC. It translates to CASSLREGGIYEQYF.

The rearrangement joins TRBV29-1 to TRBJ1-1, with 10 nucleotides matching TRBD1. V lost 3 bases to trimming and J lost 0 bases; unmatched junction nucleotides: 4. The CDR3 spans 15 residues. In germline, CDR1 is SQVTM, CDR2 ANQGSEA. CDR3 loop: CSVDGTGDLNTEAFF. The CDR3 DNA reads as TGCAGCGTTGACGGGACAGGGGATTTGAACACTGAAGCTTTCTTT.

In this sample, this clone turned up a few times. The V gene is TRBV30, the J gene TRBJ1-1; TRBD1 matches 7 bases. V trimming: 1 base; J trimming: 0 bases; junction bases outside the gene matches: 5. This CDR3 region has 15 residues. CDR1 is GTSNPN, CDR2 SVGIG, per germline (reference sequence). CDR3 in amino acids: CAWSGSGQLNTEAFF. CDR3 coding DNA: TGTGCCTGGAGTGGATCGGGACAGCTGAACACTGAAGCTTTCTTT.

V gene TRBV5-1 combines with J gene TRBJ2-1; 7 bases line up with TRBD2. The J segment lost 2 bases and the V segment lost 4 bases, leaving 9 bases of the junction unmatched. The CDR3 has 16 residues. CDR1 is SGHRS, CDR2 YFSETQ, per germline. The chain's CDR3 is CASSAGRLAAYNEQFF. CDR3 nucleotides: TGCGCCAGCAGCGCAGGTCGTCTAGCGGCCTACAATGAGCAGTTCTTC.

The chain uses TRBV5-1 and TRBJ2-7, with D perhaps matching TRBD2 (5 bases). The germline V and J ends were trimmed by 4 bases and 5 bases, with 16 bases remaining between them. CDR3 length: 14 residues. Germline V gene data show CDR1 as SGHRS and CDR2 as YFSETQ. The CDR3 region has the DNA TGCGCCAGCAGCGAGAGCGGAAGCACGCACGAGCAGTACTTC. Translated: CASSESGSTHEQYF.

The CDR3 reads CASSSIPSGSKIYNEQFF. For the CDR3, the DNA is TGTGCCAGCAGCTCTATACCATCCGGGTCAAAGATATACAATGAGCAGTTCTTC. The chain has TRBV11-2 and TRBJ2-1; no clear D gene. With 4 bases removed from V and 4 bases from J, the gap between germline ends came to 23 bases. CDR1 is SGHAT and CDR2 is FQNNGV in the germline V gene. CDR3 length equals 18 residues.

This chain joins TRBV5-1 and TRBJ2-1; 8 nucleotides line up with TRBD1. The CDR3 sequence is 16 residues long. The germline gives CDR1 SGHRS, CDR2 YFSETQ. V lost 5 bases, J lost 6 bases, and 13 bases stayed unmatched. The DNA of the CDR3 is TGCGCCAGCAGTACCGGGTTGACAGGGGTGATCAATGAGCAGTTCTTC. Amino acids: CASSTGLTGVINEQFF. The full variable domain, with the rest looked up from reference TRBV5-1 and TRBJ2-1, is KAGVTQTPRYLIKTRGQQVTLSCSPISGHRSVSWYQQTPGQGLQFLFEYFSETQRNKGNFPGRFSGRQFSNSRSEMNVSTLELGDSALYLCASSTGLTGVINEQFFGPGTRLTVL.

This chain's CDR3 is CASSREQGFYGYTF. For the CDR3, the DNA is TGTGCCAGCAGCAGGGAACAGGGGTTCTATGGCTACACCTTC. The chain employs TRBV25-1 and TRBJ1-2; 7 nucleotides match TRBD1. Germline CDR1 MGHDK, CDR2 SYGVNS. V shed 6 bases and J 4 bases; nucleotides not matched to a gene: 8. This CDR3 has 14 residues.

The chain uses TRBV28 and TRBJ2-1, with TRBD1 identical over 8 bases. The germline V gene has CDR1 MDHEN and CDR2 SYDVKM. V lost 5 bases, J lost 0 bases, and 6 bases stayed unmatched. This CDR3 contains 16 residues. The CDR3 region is CASSPLGQGSYNEQFF. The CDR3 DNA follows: TGTGCCAGCAGTCCCCTCGGACAGGGCTCCTACAATGAGCAGTTCTTC.

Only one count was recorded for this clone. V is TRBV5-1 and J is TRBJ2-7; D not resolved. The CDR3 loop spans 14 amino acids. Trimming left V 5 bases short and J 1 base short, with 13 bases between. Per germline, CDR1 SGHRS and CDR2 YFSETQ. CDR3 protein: CASRGQTSSYEQYF. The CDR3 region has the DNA TGCGCCAGCAGGGGCCAGACCTCATCCTACGAGCAGTACTTC.